The clone carrying this T cell receptor (beta chain) was seen a single time. The antigen is not known. The entire patient cohort was treatment-naive prior to thyroid surgery. This specimen comes from a study of metastatic and nonmetastatic thyroid tumors. As for the study in general: Patients with malignant and benign thyroid disease provided blood and tumor or nodule tissue, whose repertoires were compared.

The CDR3 runs 13 residues. Trimming shortened V by 3 bases and J by 4 bases, and 9 bases separated the two germline ends. The germline V gene encodes CDR1 SGHTA and CDR2 FQGTGA. Study-wide results and caveats: It was reported that TCR beta diversity was significantly higher in malignant thyroid tumors than benign nodules, in blood and tumor.

Authors' analysis steps: For papillary thyroid cancer, a distant-metastasis classifier was constructed from CDR3 differences observed across clinicopathological groups. TCRdb called clones again from the PCR reads with MiXCR. The V and J calls were determined by TCRdb, not by the authors. The data contain tens of thousands of clones, about an eighth of them singletons. This clonotype was sampled from a female donor with papillary thyroid cancer or a benign thyroid nodule (not recorded which). Some clones in this sample may be carry-over from other donors' samples. The source material was blood. This chain connects TRBV7-3 to TRBJ1-2; D possibly corresponds to TRBD1 (5 bases). CDR3 nucleotides: TGTGCCAGCAGCTTCGGGGGTTCCTATGGCTACACCTTC. Translating gives CASSFGGSYGYTF.